In this sample, the clone carrying this TCR beta chain turned up once. CDR3 length equals 15 residues. In germline, CDR1 is SQVTM, CDR2 ANQGSEA. Trimming removed 0 bases from V and 6 bases from J, with 15 bases in between. Libraries were prepared by immunoSEQ multiplex PCR; TCRdb keeps only in-frame clonotypes and omits some of them. Among roughly 70,000 clones, 86% were seen once, and the ten largest hold less than 8%. This sample is part of a study of OX40 agonist ivuxolimab in advanced cancers. The rearrangement links TRBV29-1 to TRBJ1-5; D might be TRBD1 (6 bases). Material: CD4+ or CD8+ T cells sorted from blood, obtained in a trial of the OX40 agonist ivuxolimab. The origin of this receptor is an adult with an advanced solid tumor such as melanoma, head and neck, liver or kidney cancer. CDR3 amino acids: CSVEEKGVRGQPQHF. CDR3 sequence (DNA): TGCAGCGTTGAAGAGAAGGGGGTGAGGGGTCAGCCCCAGCATTTT.